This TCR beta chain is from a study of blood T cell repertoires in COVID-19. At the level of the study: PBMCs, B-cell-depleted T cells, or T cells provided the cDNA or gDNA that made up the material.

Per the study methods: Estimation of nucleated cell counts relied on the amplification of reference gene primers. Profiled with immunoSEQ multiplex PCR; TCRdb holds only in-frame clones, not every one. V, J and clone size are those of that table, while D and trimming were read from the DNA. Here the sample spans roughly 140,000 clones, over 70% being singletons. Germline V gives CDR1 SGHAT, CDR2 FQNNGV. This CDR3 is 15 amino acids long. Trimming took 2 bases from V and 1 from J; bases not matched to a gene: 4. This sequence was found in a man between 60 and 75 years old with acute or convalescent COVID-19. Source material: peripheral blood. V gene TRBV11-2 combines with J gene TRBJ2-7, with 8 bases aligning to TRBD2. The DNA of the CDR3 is TGTGCCAGCAGCTTATTCCCTAGCGGGTCCTACGAGCAGTACTTC. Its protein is CASSLFPSGSYEQYF.